The 10 T cell receptor beta chains below all came from one sample that was sequenced in a study of a mutant IDH1 vaccine in newly diagnosed glioma. As for time point: week 35, safety follow-up. Doses comprised 300 ug of mutant IDH1 20-mer peptide each, plus topical imiquimod. No antigen is known for these receptors. Sequenced by immunoSEQ multiplex PCR; TCRdb stores in-frame clones only, minus some. Of fewer than 45,000 clones in the sample, approximately 81% were seen once. The source was PBMCs, collected from a glioma patient whose treatment included an IDH1 peptide vaccine. These receptors came from a woman in her thirties or forties with glioma. Some clones in this sample may be carry-over from other donors' samples.

V usage is TRBV13 and J usage is TRBJ2-7; the D is unclear. CDR3 length equals 12 residues. CDR1 PRHDT and CDR2 FYEKMQ come from the germline V gene (reference sequence). The V and J ends lost 5 bases and 3 bases respectively, with 8 bases between them. The CDR3 spells CASSDNGYEQYF. The CDR3, as DNA: TGTGCCAGCAGCGACAACGGCTACGAGCAGTACTTC. Filled out from reference TRBV13 and TRBJ2-7, the complete variable domain reads AAGVIQSPRHLIKEKRETATLKCYPIPRHDTVYWYQQGPGQDPQFLISFYEKMQSDKGSIPDRFSAQQFSDYHSELNMSSLELGDSALYFCASSDNGYEQYFGPGTRLTVT.

The chain has TRBV7-2 and TRBJ1-5; D is unclear. Germline V gene data show CDR1 as SGHTA and CDR2 as FQGNSA. The ends were cut back, 5 bases at V and 3 bases at J, with 11 bases in the middle. The CDR3 consists of 14 residues. CDR3 region: CASSHQQINQPQHF. CDR3 DNA: TGTGCCAGCAGCCATCAGCAAATCAATCAGCCCCAGCATTTT. Drawing the rest from reference TRBV7-2 and TRBJ1-5, the complete variable domain is GAGVSQSPSNKVTEKGKDVELRCDPISGHTALYWYRQSLGQGLEFLIYFQGNSAPDKSGLPSDRFSAERTGGSVSTLTIQRTQQEDSAVYLCASSHQQINQPQHFGDGTRLSIL.

This sequence joins TRBV13 and TRBJ2-7; 12 bases match TRBD2. In germline, CDR1 is PRHDT, CDR2 FYEKMQ (reference sequence). V trimming: 5 bases; J trimming: 4 bases; junction bases outside the gene matches: 6. This CDR3 spans 15 amino acids. The CDR3 protein is CASSRRLAGVYEQYF. Written as DNA, the CDR3 is TGTGCCAGCAGCCGCAGACTAGCGGGAGTGTACGAGCAGTACTTC.

This clone is judged medium-sized. The chain links TRBV4-1 to TRBJ1-5; D remains unclear. Between the trimmed V and J ends, which lost 1 base and 2 bases, there was a span of 15 bases. The CDR3 is 17 residues long. CDR1 is MGHRA and CDR2 is YSYEKL in the germline V gene. The CDR3 loop reads CASSQVDMGFGNQPQHF. As DNA, the CDR3 is TGCGCCAGCAGCCAAGTTGACATGGGATTCGGCAATCAGCCCCAGCATTTT.

The table lists this clone with a count of one. The V and J genes are TRBV6-6 and TRBJ2-7; the match to TRBD1 covers 8 bases. Germline CDR1 and CDR2: MNHNY and SVGAGI (reference sequence). This CDR3 is built from 13 residues. V shed 6 bases and J 7 bases; nucleotides not matched to a gene: 8. CDR3 amino acids: CASSQGANGEQYF. As DNA, the CDR3 is TGTGCCAGCAGCCAGGGGGCGAACGGAGAGCAGTACTTC.

V and J are TRBV4-1 and TRBJ2-2; D gene uncertain. The CDR3 loop spans 12 amino acids. Germline V gene data show CDR1 as MGHRA and CDR2 as YSYEKL. The V gene lost 5 bases and the J gene lost 9 bases, with 10 bases spanning the gap. As DNA, the CDR3 is TGCGCCAGCAGCTCCTCCCCCCGGGAGCTGTTTTTT. Its protein product is CASSSSPRELFF.

The genes are TRBV29-1 and TRBJ2-3, with unresolved D. The CDR3 contains 13 residues. Deletions cut 8 bases from V and 0 bases from J, with 12 bases between. Per germline, CDR1 SQVTM and CDR2 ANQGSEA. The CDR3 DNA reads TGCAGCCCCCGAAGATCTAGCACAGATACGCAGTATTTT. It translates to CSPRRSSTDTQYF.

The V and J genes are TRBV23-1 and TRBJ2-1; TRBD1 agrees at 7 bases. TRBV23-1 is an open reading frame, and its role is uncertain. The CDR3 is 15 residues long. The ends lost 10 bases at V and 5 bases at J; junction bases unmatched: 14. The CDR3 sequence is CAIRGRHPLDNEQFF. Here the CDR3 DNA reads TGCGCCATTAGGGGGCGGCACCCCCTAGACAATGAGCAGTTCTTC.

The V gene is TRBV5-4, the J gene TRBJ1-2; TRBD1 might be the D (5 bases). Germline V CDR1 and CDR2: SGHNT, YYREEE (reference sequence). V dropped 8 bases and J dropped 5 bases, with 16 bases sitting between them. There are 13 residues in the CDR3. The CDR3 DNA sequence: TGTGCCAGTGGGGACGGCACTCATTATGGCTACACCTTC. It is translated as CASGDGTHYGYTF.

A single count supports this clone. The chain employs TRBV9 and TRBJ2-5; D perhaps matches TRBD2 (6 bases). V was clipped by 0 bases and J by 0 bases, with 12 bases between them. CDR1 and CDR2 (germline): SGDLS, YYNGEE. This CDR3 is built from 16 residues. CDR3 coding DNA: TGTGCCAGCAGCGTAGATAGCGGAGCGTACCAAGAGACCCAGTACTTC. This gives the protein CASSVDSGAYQETQYF.